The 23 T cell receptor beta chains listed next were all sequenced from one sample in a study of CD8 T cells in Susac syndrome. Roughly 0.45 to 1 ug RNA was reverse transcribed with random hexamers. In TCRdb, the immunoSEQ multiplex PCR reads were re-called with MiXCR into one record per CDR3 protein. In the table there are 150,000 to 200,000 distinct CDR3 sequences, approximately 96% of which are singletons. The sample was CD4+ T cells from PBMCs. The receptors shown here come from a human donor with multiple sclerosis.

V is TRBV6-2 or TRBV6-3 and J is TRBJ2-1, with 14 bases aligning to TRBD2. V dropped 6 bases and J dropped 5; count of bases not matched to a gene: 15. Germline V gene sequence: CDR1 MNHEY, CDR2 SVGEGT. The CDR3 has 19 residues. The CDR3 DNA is TGTGCCAGCAGGCACCTGACTAGCGGGGGGGCCATCCCAGACAATGAGCAGTTCTTC. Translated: CASRHLTSGGAIPDNEQFF.

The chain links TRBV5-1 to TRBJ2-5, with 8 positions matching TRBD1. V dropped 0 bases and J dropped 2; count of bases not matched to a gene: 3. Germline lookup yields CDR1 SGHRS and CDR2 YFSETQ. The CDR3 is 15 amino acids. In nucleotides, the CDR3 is TGCGCCAGCAGCTTGGTGGGACAGGCACAAGAGACCCAGTACTTC. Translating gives CASSLVGQAQETQYF.

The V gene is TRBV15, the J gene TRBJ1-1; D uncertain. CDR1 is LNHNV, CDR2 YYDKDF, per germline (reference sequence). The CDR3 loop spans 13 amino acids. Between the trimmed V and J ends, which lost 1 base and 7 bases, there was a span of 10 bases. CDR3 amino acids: CATSRAHSFEAFF. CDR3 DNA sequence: TGTGCCACCAGCAGAGCCCACAGCTTTGAAGCTTTCTTT.

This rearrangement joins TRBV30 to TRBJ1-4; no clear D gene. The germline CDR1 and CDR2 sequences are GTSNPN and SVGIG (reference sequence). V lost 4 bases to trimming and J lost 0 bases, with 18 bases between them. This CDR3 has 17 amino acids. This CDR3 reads CAWTPFRSSTTNEKLFF. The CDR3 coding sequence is TGTGCCTGGACCCCGTTCCGATCTTCCACAACTAATGAAAAACTGTTTTTT. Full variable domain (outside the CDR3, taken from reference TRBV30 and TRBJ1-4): SQTIHQWPATLVQPVGSPLSLECTVEGTSNPNLYWYRQAAGRGLQLLFYSVGIGQISSEVPQNLSASRPQDRQFILSSKKLLLSDSGFYLCAWTPFRSSTTNEKLFFGSGTQLSVL.

This CDR3 is CASSIIPGAMYEQYF. CDR3 coding DNA: TGTGCCAGTAGTATAATCCCGGGGGCGATGTACGAGCAGTACTTC. The V and J genes are TRBV19 and TRBJ2-7, with D perhaps given as TRBD1 or TRBD2 (6 bases each). Germline CDR1 LNHDA, CDR2 SQIVND (reference sequence). Trimming removed 2 bases at V and 4 bases at J, with 15 bases between. This CDR3 comprises 15 residues.

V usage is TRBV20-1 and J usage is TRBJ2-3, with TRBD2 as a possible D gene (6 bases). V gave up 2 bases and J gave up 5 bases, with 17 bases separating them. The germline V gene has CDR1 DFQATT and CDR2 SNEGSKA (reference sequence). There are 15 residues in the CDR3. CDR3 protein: CSARTREVHLDTQYF. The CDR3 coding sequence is TGCAGTGCTAGAACTAGGGAGGTCCATTTAGATACGCAGTATTTT.

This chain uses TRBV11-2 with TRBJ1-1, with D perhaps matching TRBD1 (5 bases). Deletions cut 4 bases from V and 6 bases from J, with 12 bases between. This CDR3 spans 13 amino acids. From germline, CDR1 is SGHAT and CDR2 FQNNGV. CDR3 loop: CASSSYGHPEAFF. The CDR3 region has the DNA TGTGCCAGCAGCTCGTATGGACACCCTGAAGCTTTCTTT. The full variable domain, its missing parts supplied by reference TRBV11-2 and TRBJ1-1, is EAGVAQSPRYKIIEKRQSVAFWCNPISGHATLYWYQQILGQGPKLLIQFQNNGVVDDSQLPKDRFSAERLKGVDSTLKIQPAKLEDSAVYLCASSSYGHPEAFFGQGTRLTVV.

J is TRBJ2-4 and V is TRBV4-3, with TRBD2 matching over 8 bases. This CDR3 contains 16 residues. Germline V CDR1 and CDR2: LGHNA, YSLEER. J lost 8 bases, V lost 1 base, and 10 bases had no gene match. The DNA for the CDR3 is TGCGCCAGCAGCCAAGGCCGGGGGGGCGTTCGAGACATTCAGTACTTC. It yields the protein CASSQGRGGVRDIQYF.

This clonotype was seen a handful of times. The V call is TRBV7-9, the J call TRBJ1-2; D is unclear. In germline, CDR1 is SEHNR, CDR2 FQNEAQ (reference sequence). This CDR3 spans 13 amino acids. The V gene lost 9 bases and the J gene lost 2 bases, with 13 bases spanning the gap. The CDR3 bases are TGTGCCAGTAGTCTAGGAGGGAACTATGGCTACACCTTC. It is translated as CASSLGGNYGYTF.

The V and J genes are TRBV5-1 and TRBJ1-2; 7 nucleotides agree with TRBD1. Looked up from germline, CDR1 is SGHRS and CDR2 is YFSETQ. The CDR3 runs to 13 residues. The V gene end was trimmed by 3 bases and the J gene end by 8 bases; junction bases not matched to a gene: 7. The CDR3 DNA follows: TGCGCCAGCAGCTCCCGACAGGGCGGAGGCTACACCTTC. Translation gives CASSSRQGGGYTF.

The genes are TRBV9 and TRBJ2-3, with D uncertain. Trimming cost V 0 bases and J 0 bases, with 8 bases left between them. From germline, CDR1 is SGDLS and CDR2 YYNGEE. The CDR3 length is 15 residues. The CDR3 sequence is CASSVGQPSTDTQYF. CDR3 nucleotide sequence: TGTGCCAGCAGCGTAGGGCAGCCTAGCACAGATACGCAGTATTTT. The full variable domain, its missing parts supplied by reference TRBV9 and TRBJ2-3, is DSGVTQTPKHLITATGQRVTLRCSPRSGDLSVYWYQQSLDQGLQFLIQYYNGEERAKGNILERFSAQQFPDLHSELNLSSLELGDSALYFCASSVGQPSTDTQYFGPGTRLTVL.

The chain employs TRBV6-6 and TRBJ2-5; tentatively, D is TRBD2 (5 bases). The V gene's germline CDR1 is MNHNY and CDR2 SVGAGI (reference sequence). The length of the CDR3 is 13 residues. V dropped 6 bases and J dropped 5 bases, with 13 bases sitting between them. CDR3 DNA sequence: TGTGCCAGCAGGACGACTAACGGGGAGACCCAGTACTTC. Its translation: CASRTTNGETQYF.

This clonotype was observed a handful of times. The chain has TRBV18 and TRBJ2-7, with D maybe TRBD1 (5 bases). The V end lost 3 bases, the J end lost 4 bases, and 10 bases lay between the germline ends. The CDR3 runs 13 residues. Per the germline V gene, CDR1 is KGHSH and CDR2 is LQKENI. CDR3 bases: TGTGCCAGCTCACCCCCCCAGGGTTACGAGCAGTACTTC. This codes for CASSPPQGYEQYF. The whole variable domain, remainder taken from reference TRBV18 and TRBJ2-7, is NAGVMQNPRHLVRRRGQEARLRCSPMKGHSHVYWYRQLPEEGLKFMVYLQKENIIDESGMPKERFSAEFPKEGPSILRIQQVVRGDSAAYFCASSPPQGYEQYFGPGTRLTVT.

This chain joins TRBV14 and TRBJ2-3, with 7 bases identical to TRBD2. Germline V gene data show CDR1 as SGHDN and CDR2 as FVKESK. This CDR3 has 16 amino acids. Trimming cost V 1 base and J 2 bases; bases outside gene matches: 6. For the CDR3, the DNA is TGTGCCAGCAGCCAAGGCAAGCGGGGACCCACAGATACGCAGTATTTT. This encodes CASSQGKRGPTDTQYF.

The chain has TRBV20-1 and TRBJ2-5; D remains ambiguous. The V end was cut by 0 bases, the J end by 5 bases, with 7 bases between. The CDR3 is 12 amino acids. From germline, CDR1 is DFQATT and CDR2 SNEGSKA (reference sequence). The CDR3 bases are TGCAGTGCTAGAGATGTAGGGGAGACCCAGTACTTC. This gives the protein CSARDVGETQYF.

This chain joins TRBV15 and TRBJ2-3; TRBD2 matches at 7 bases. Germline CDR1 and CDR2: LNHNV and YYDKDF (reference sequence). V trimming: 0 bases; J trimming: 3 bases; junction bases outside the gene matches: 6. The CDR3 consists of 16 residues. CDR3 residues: CATSREAAGNTDTQYF. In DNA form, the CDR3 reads TGTGCCACCAGCAGAGAGGCAGCGGGGAATACAGATACGCAGTATTTT.

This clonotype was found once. The CDR3 DNA follows: TGTGCCAGCAGCCCCGACGAGTACAATGAGCAGTTCTTC. The encoded protein is CASSPDEYNEQFF. The chain carries TRBV6-6 and TRBJ2-1; no firm D call. The CDR3 sequence is 13 residues long. CDR1 and CDR2 (germline): MNHNY, SVGAGI (reference sequence). V gave up 6 bases and J gave up 4 bases, with 10 bases separating them.

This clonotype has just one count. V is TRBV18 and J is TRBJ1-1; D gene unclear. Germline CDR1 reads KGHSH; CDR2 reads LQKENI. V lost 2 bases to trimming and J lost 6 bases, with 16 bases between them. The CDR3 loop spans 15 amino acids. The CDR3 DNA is TGTGCCAGCTCACCAAAAGCGGCCTACTTGGCTGAAGCTTTCTTT. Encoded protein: CASSPKAAYLAEAFF.

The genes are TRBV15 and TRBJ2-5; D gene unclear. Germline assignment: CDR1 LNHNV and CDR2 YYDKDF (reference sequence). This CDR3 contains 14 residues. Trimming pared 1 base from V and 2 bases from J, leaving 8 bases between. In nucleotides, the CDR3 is TGTGCCACCAGCAGAGGTAACCTACAAGAGACCCAGTACTTC. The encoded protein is CATSRGNLQETQYF.

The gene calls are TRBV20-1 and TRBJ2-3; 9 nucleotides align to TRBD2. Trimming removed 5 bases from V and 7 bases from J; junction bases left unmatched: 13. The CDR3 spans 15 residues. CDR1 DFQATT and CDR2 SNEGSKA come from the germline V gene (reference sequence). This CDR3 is CSAAKAGGADYTQYF. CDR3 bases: TGCAGTGCTGCCAAGGCGGGGGGGGCCGATTATACGCAGTATTTT.

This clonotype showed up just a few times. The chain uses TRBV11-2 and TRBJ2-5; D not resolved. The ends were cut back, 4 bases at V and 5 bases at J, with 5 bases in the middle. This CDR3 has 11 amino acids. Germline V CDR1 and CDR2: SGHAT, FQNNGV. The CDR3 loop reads CASSSSETQYF. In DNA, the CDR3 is TGTGCCAGCAGCTCCTCGGAGACCCAGTACTTC.

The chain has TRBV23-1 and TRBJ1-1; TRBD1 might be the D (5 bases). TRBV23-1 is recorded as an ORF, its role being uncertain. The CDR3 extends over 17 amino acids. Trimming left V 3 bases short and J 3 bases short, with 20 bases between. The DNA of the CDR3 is TGCGCCAGCAGTCAGTCTCGTGCCCTGGGGCTCGACACTGAAGCTTTCTTT. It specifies CASSQSRALGLDTEAFF.

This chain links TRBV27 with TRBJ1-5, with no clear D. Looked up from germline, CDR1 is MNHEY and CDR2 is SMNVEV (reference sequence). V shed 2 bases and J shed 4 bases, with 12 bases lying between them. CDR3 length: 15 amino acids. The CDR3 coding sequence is TGTGCCAGCAGTTTAAGAGGGCTCGGAAATCAGCCCCAGCATTTT. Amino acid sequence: CASSLRGLGNQPQHF.